Listed below are T cell receptor beta chains from one sample, sequenced in a study of blood T cell repertoires in COVID-19. Produced via immunoSEQ multiplex PCR; TCRdb's table is partial and in-frame only. The table shows fewer than 90,000 clones, with about 96% occurring only once. The source material was peripheral blood. These receptors originate from a human donor with active COVID-19. The donor label of this sample is uncertain. Each CDR3 is given with its conserved first and last residue.

j_call,cdr3_length,v_call,cdr3_aa
TRBJ1-2,14,TRBV6-5,CASSYQGGRYGYTF
TRBJ2-2,12,TRBV14,CASSQYTGELFF
TRBJ2-7,13,TRBV27,CASSFSLGGEQYF
TRBJ2-6,19,TRBV3-1/TRBV3-2,CASSQTPGTGPSGANVLTF
TRBJ1-1,13,TRBV12-5,CASGSTGFTEAFF
TRBJ2-1,17,TRBV14,CASSQGVTSGGFDEQFF
TRBJ1-2,13,TRBV6-5,CASSPREGYGYTF
TRBJ2-7,16,TRBV11-2,CASSSLLAGEGYEQYF
TRBJ2-2,16,TRBV19,CASSPRGTMEAGELFF
TRBJ1-1,14,TRBV6-5,CASSRQGGNTEAFF
TRBJ1-5,15,TRBV7-9,CASSLAGTGGQPQHF
TRBJ1-5,15,TRBV7-2,CASSLGRGYSQPQHF
TRBJ1-1,13,TRBV10-3,CATCWGGNTEAFF
TRBJ2-7,16,TRBV19,CASSIGDRGHSYEQYF
TRBJ2-4,14,TRBV7-8,CASSSWTGPDIQYF
TRBJ2-1,16,TRBV9,CASSGPLAGDYNEQFF
TRBJ2-7,11,TRBV10-2,CASSGVSEQYF
TRBJ2-5,16,TRBV5-1,CASSLGGWVGQETQYF
TRBJ2-1,12,TRBV5-1,CASSIQVNEQFF
TRBJ1-2,13,TRBV6-6,CASSAGEGYGYTF
TRBJ2-5,15,TRBV4-2,CASSQGNRGSETQYF
TRBJ2-3,16,TRBV11-3,CASSEAPGGDTDTQYF
TRBJ1-1,13,TRBV5-8,CASNRQAYAEAFF
TRBJ2-7,16,TRBV7-9,CASSGGVLAGAYEQYF
TRBJ2-7,17,TRBV28,CASSFSWVGQVHYEQYF
TRBJ2-2,14,TRBV5-1,CASSSVKGTGELFF
TRBJ1-3,14,TRBV3-1/TRBV3-2,CASSPPGGADTIYF
TRBJ1-1,13,TRBV12-3/TRBV12-4,CASRHSTGPEAFF
TRBJ2-7,15,TRBV4-1,CASSQVGRGQDEQYF
TRBJ2-7,11,TRBV3-1/TRBV3-2,CASSQDREQYF
TRBJ1-1,14,TRBV7-9,CASSLALGGTEAFF
TRBJ1-4,15,TRBV19,CASSIGGDRHEKLFF
TRBJ1-2,11,TRBV9,CASGRDYGYTF
TRBJ1-5,15,TRBV18,CASSQGQGSNQPQHF
TRBJ1-6,13,TRBV18,CASSPMSDSPLHF
TRBJ2-7,14,TRBV27,CASSLASSSYEQYF
TRBJ2-1,15,TRBV12-5,CASGFSLASYNEQFF
TRBJ1-1,15,TRBV14,CASSQRTVGATEAFF
TRBJ1-1,15,TRBV5-6,CASSLSGAWGAEAFF
TRBJ2-6,17,TRBV5-1,CASSFHQSLAGANVLTF
TRBJ1-6,12,TRBV19,CASRRTDSPLHF
TRBJ2-7,12,TRBV12-3/TRBV12-4,CASSFPGYEQYF
TRBJ2-7,14,TRBV5-1,CASSRELTGYEQYF
TRBJ1-5,16,TRBV4-3,CASSQDWRRGNQPQHF
TRBJ2-1,14,TRBV7-9,CASPSGGPYNEQFF
TRBJ1-1,16,TRBV11-2,CASSFNKGQGAFEAFF
TRBJ2-5,15,TRBV6-5,CASRRGTSGKETQYF
TRBJ2-1,17,TRBV14,CASSQDFGGGPYNEQFF